The present entry profiles one T cell receptor (beta chain) with its context. This entry is derived from a study of blood T cell repertoires in COVID-19. Study-wide background: Researchers got acute and convalescent COVID-19 samples from the United States, Italy and Spain. PBMCs, B-cell-depleted T cells, or T cells provided the cDNA or gDNA that made up the material.

Germline V CDR1 and CDR2: ENHRY, SYGVKD. Trimming cost V 2 bases and J 5 bases; bases outside gene matches: 17. This CDR3 is built from 19 residues. Produced via immunoSEQ multiplex PCR; TCRdb's table is partial and in-frame only. The table shows approximately 50,000 clones, with 86% occurring only once. The sequence was obtained from a woman older than 75 with acute or convalescent COVID-19. The chain has TRBV10-3 and TRBJ2-5; 10 positions match TRBD2. The sequencing input was peripheral blood. CDR3 residues: CAISEPFTLLAGAPETQYF. The CDR3 DNA is TGTGCCATCAGTGAGCCTTTTACACTCCTAGCGGGGGCCCCGGAGACCCAGTACTTC.